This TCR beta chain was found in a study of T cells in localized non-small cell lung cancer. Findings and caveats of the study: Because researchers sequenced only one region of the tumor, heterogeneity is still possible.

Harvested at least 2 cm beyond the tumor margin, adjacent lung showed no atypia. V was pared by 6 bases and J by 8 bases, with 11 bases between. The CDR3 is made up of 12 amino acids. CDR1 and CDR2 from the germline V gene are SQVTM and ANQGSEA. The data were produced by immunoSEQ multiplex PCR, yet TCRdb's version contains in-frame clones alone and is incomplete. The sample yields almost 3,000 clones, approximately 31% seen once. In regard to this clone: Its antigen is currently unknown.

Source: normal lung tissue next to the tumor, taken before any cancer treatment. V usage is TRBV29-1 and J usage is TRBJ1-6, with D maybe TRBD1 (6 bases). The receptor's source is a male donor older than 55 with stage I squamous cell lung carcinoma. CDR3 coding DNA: TGCAGCGTGAGGGACACCGATTCACCCCTCCACTTT. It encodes CSVRDTDSPLHF.